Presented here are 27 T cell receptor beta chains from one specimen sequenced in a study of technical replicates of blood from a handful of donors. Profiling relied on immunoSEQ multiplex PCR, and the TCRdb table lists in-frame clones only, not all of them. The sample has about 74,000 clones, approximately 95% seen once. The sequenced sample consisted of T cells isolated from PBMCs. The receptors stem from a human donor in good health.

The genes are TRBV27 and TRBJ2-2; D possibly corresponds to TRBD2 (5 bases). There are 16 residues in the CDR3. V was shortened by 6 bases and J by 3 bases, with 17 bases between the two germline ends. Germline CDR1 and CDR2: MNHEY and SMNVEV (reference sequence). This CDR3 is CASSLLRELDTGELFF. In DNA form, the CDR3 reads TGTGCCAGCAGCTTACTGAGGGAATTAGACACCGGGGAGCTGTTTTTT.

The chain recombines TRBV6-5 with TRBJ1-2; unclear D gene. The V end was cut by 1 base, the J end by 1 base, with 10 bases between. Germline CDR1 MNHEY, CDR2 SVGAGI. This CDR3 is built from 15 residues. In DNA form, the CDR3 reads TGTGCCAGCAGTTACTTTCGCCTAAATAACTATGGCTACACCTTC. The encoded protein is CASSYFRLNNYGYTF.

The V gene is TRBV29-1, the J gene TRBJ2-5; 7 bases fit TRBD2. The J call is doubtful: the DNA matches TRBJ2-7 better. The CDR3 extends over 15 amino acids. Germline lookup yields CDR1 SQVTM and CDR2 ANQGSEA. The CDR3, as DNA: TGCAGCGTTGCCTTCCTAGCGGCAAACTCCTACGAGCAGTACTTC. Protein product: CSVAFLAANSYEQYF.

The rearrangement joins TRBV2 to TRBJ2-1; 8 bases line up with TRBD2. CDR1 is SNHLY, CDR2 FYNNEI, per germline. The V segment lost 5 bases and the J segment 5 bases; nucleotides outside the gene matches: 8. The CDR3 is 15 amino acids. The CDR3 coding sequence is TGTGCCAGCAGTCTACTAGCGGAGGGGAACAATGAGCAGTTCTTC. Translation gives CASSLLAEGNNEQFF.

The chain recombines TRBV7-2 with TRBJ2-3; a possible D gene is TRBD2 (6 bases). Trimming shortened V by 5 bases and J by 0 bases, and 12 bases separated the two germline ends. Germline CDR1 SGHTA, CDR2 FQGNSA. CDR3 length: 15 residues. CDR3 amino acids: CASSALAFSTDTQYF. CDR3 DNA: TGTGCCAGCAGCGCACTAGCATTTAGCACAGATACGCAGTATTTT.

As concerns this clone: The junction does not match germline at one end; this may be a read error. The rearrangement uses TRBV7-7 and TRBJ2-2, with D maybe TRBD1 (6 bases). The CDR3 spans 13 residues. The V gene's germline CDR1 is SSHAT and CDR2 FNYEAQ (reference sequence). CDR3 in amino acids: CASSVSRGGELFF. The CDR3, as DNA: TGTGCTAGCAGCGTATCCAGGGGTGGGGAGCTGTTTTTT.

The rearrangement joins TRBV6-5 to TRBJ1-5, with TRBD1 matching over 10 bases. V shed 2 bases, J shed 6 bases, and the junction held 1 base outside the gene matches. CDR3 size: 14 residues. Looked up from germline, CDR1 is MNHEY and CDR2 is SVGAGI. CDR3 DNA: TGTGCCAGCAGTTACCGGACAGGGGGTCAGCCCCAGCATTTT. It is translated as CASSYRTGGQPQHF.

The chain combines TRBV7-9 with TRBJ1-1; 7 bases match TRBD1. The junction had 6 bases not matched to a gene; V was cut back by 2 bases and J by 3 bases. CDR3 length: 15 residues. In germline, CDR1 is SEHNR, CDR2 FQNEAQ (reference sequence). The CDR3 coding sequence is TGTGCCAGCAGCTTATCAGGGACAGTAGACACTGAAGCTTTCTTT. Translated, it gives CASSLSGTVDTEAFF.

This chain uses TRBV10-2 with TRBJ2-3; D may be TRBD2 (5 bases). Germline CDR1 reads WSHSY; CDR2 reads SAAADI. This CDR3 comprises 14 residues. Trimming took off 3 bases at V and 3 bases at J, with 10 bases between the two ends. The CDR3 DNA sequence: TGCGCCAGCAGTGACGACTACCGAACAGATACGCAGTATTTT. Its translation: CASSDDYRTDTQYF.

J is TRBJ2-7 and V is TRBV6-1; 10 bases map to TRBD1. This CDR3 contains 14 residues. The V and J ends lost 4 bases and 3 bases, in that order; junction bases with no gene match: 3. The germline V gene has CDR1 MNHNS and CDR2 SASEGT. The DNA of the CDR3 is TGTGCCAGCAGTGTTGGGACAGGGGACTACGAGCAGTACTTC. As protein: CASSVGTGDYEQYF.

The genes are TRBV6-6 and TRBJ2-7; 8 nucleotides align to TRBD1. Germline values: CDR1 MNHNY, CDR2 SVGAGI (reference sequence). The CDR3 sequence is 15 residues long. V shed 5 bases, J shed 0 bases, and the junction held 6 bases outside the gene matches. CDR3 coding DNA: TGTGCCAGCAGTCTCCGACAGGGGAGCTCCTACGAGCAGTACTTC. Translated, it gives CASSLRQGSSYEQYF.

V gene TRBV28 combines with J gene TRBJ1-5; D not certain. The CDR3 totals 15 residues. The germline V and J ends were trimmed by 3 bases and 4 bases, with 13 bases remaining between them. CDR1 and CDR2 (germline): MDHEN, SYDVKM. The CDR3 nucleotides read TGTGCCAGCAGTTTGGCCGGGTTCGGGAATCAGCCCCAGCATTTT. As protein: CASSLAGFGNQPQHF.

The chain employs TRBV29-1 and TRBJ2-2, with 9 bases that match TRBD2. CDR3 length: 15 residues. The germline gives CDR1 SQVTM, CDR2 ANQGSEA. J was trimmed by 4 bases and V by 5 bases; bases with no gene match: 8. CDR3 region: CSVHVAGAVTGELFF. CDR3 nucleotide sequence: TGCAGCGTTCATGTAGCGGGGGCGGTCACCGGGGAGCTGTTTTTT.

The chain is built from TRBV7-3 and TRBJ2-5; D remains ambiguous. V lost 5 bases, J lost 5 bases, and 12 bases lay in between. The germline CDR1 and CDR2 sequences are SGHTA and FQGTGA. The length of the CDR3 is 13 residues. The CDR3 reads CASSPGSRETQYF. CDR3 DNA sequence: TGTGCCAGCAGCCCTGGCTCGCGGGAGACCCAGTACTTC.

The CDR3 loop is CASSQDLINQPQHF. The CDR3, as DNA: TGTGCCAGCAGCCAAGATCTTATCAATCAGCCCCAGCATTTT. The rearrangement uses TRBV4-2 and TRBJ1-5; D is unresolved. CDR1 LGHNA and CDR2 YNFKEQ come from the germline V gene. V lost 0 bases to trimming and J lost 3 bases, with 6 bases between them. CDR3 length: 14 amino acids.

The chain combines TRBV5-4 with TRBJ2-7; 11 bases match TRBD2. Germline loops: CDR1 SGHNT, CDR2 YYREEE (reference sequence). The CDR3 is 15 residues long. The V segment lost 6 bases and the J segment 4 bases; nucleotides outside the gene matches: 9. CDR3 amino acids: CASNNGLAGRYEQYF. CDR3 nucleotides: TGTGCCAGCAACAACGGACTAGCGGGTCGATACGAGCAGTACTTC.

The CDR3 region is CASSLGSGLLGGYTF. In DNA, the CDR3 is TGTGCCAGCAGCTTAGGGAGCGGGCTCCTGGGAGGCTACACCTTC. The gene calls are TRBV7-2 and TRBJ1-2; no definite D call. V gave up 1 base and J gave up 8 bases, with 17 bases separating them. CDR3 length: 15 residues. Germline V lookup: CDR1 SGHTA, CDR2 FQGNSA.

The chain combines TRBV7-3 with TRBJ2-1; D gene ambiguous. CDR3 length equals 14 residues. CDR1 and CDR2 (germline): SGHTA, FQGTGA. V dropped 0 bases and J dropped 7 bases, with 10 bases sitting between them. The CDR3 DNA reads TGTGCCAGCAGCTTAACCTCGGTAGCTAATGAGCAGTTCTTC. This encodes CASSLTSVANEQFF.

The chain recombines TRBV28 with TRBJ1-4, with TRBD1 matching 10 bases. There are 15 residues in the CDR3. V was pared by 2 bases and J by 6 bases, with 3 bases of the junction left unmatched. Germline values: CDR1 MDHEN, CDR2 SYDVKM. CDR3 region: CASSLMGQGYEKLFF. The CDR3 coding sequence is TGTGCCAGCAGTTTAATGGGACAGGGGTATGAAAAACTGTTTTTT.

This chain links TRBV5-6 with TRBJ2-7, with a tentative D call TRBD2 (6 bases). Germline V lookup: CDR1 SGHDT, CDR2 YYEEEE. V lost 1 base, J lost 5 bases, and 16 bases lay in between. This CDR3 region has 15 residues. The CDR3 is CASSLIGRRWDEQYF. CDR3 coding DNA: TGTGCCAGCAGCTTGATTGGGAGGCGGTGGGACGAGCAGTACTTC.

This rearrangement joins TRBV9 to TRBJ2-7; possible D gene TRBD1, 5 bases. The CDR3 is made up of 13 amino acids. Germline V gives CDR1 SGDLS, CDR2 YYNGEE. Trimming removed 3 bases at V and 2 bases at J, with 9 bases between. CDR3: CASSAGQAYEQYF. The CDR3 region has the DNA TGTGCCAGCAGCGCTGGACAAGCCTACGAGCAGTACTTC.

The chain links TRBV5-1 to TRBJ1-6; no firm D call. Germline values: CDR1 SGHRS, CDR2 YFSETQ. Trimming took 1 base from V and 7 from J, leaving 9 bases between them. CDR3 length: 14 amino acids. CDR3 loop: CASSLQIRNSPLHF. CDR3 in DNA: TGCGCCAGCAGCTTGCAGATCAGGAATTCACCCCTCCACTTT.

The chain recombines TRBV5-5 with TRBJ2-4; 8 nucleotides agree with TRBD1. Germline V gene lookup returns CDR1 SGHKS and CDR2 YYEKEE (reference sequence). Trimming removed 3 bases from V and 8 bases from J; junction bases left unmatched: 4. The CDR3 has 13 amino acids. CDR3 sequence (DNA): TGTGCCAGCAGCTCGACAGGGGTTGACATTCAGTACTTC. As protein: CASSSTGVDIQYF.

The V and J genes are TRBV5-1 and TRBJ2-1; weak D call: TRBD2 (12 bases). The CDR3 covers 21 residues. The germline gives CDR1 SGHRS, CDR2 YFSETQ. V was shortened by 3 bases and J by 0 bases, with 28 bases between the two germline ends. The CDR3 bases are TGCGCCAGCAGCTACTCTGGACTAGCGGGACAGGGGGAAAGCTCCTACAATGAGCAGTTCTTC. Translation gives CASSYSGLAGQGESSYNEQFF.

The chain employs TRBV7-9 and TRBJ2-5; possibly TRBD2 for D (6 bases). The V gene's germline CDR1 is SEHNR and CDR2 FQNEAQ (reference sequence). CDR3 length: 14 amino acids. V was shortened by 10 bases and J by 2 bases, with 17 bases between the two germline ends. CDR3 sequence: CAITTTRVQETQYF. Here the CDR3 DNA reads TGTGCCATTACCACGACTAGGGTGCAAGAGACCCAGTACTTC.

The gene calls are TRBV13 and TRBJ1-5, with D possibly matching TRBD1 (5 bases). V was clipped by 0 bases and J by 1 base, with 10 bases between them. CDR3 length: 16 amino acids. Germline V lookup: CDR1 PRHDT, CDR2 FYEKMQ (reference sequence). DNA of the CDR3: TGTGCCAGCAGCTTAGGCCGGGGGGGGAGCAATCAGCCCCAGCATTTT. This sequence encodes CASSLGRGGSNQPQHF.

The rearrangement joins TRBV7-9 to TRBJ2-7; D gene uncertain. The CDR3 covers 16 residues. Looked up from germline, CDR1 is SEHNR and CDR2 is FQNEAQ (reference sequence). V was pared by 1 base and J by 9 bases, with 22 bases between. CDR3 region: CASSLGFPPALRAQYF. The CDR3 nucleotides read TGTGCCAGCAGCTTAGGCTTCCCTCCCGCTCTACGAGCGCAGTACTTC.